Listed below are T cell receptor beta chains from one sample, sequenced in a study of blood T cell repertoires in COVID-19. Some clones are missing from TCRdb's copy, which holds only in-frame ones; the method was immunoSEQ multiplex PCR. The repertoire includes approximately 190,000 clones, approximately 79% of them detected once, and roughly 5.2% sits in the top ten. The sample comprised PBMCs or T cells enriched from blood (not recorded which). Source of these receptors: an older woman with acute COVID-19. Each CDR3 is given with its conserved first and last residue. A D gene is named only where the DNA matches it firmly. The size field is filled for only some rows; it gives once, few, many or a size class.

.	TRBD2	TRBV7-2	TRBJ2-3	CASSSIAGISGRGHTQYF	TGTGCCAGCAGCTCCATAGCGGGGATTTCAGGCCGAGGCCATACGCAGTATTTT
.	.	TRBV18	TRBJ1-4	CASSTRALDEKLFF	TGTGCCAGCTCAACGCGGGCGTTGGATGAAAAACTGTTTTTT
.	TRBD2	TRBV10-3	TRBJ2-5	CAISESPSGGETQYF	TGTGCCATCAGTGAATCCCCTAGCGGGGGTGAGACCCAGTACTTC
.	TRBD1	TRBV3-1/TRBV3-2	TRBJ1-1	CASSQESQGRAFF	TGTGCCAGCAGCCAAGAATCACAGGGGAGGGCTTTCTTT
.	.	TRBV6-2/TRBV6-3	TRBJ2-5	CASSQTRGETQYF	TGTGCCAGCAGTCAGACCAGGGGTGAGACCCAGTACTTC
few	.	TRBV12-3/TRBV12-4	TRBJ1-2	CASSLGGDYGYTF	TGTGCCAGCAGTTTGGGGGGGGACTATGGCTACACCTTC
.	.	TRBV10-3	TRBJ1-1	CAISESFSNTEAFF	TGTGCCATCAGTGAGTCATTTAGTAACACTGAAGCTTTCTTT
.	.	TRBV10-3	TRBJ1-2	CAISEGRGGYTF	TGTGCCATCAGTGAGGGGCGGGGAGGCTACACCTTC
.	TRBD1	TRBV18	TRBJ1-5	CASSPDRTSQPQHF	TGTGCCAGCTCACCGGACAGGACCAGCCAGCCCCAGCATTTT
few	TRBD1	TRBV19	TRBJ1-5	CASRRTGDSNQPQHF	TGTGCCAGTAGACGGACAGGCGATAGCAATCAGCCCCAGCATTTT
.	.	TRBV5-1	TRBJ2-7	CASASAGGSRSYEQYF	TGCGCCAGCGCGTCCGCAGGGGGGTCCCGATCCTACGAGCAGTACTTC
.	TRBD1	TRBV30	TRBJ2-5	CACSRDSQETQYF	TGTGCCTGCTCGAGGGACAGCCAAGAGACCCAGTACTTC
.	TRBD2	TRBV7-9	TRBJ2-1	CASSPGLAGINEQFF	TGTGCCAGCAGCCCAGGACTAGCGGGTATCAATGAGCAGTTCTTC
few	.	TRBV9	TRBJ2-3	CASSAQRPQDTQYF	TGTGCCAGCAGCGCTCAGCGGCCGCAAGATACGCAGTATTTT
.	.	TRBV5-1	TRBJ2-3	CASSPTSGSTDTQYF	TGCGCCAGCAGCCCTACTAGTGGGAGCACAGATACGCAGTATTTT
.	TRBD1	TRBV9	TRBJ2-2	CASSRDSSTRTGELFF	TGTGCCAGCAGCCGGGACAGTTCCACAAGGACCGGGGAGCTGTTTTTT
.	TRBD1	TRBV5-8	TRBJ1-1	CASRYRGTEAFF	TGTGCCAGCAGATACAGGGGCACTGAAGCTTTCTTT
.	.	TRBV30	TRBJ2-5	CAWSGGGETQYF	TGTGCCTGGAGTGGGGGAGGTGAGACCCAGTACTTC
.	TRBD2	TRBV19	TRBJ2-2	CASSIGGESGELFF	TGTGCCAGTAGTATCGGGGGGGAGTCCGGGGAGCTGTTTTTT
.	TRBD2	TRBV5-1	TRBJ2-6	CASSLAAGGTGANVLTF	TGCGCCAGCAGCTTGGCGGCGGGGGGGACTGGGGCCAACGTCCTGACTTTC
.	.	TRBV7-2	TRBJ2-1	CASSFRLPEQFF	TGTGCCAGCAGTTTTAGACTCCCTGAGCAGTTCTTC
.	.	TRBV11-2	TRBJ1-3	CASSLSISGNTIYF	TGTGCCAGCAGCTTAAGCATATCTGGAAACACCATATATTTT
.	TRBD1	TRBV10-3	TRBJ1-5	CAAPRGGELQPQHF	TGTGCCGCACCTCGAGGGGGCGAGCTTCAGCCCCAGCATTTT
.	TRBD1	TRBV19	TRBJ1-1	CASFQGGAGGTEAFF	TGTGCCTCCTTTCAGGGGGGCGCCGGGGGCACTGAAGCTTTCTTT
.	.	TRBV11-2	TRBJ1-5	CASSSLGSNQPQHF	TGTGCCAGCAGCTCACTTGGTAGCAATCAGCCCCAGCATTTT
once	TRBD1	TRBV10-2	TRBJ1-3	CASRDRGPGNTIYF	TGCGCCAGCAGGGACAGGGGGCCTGGAAACACCATATATTTT
.	TRBD1	TRBV7-2	TRBJ1-3	CASSLATGTGGNTIYF	TGTGCCAGCAGCTTAGCGACCGGGACAGGAGGAAACACCATATATTTT
few	.	TRBV7-2	TRBJ2-2	CASSFRALTSGYTGELFF	TGTGCCAGCAGCTTTAGGGCCCTCACTAGTGGATACACCGGGGAGCTGTTTTTT
few	.	TRBV7-6	TRBJ1-1	CASSFRQNTEAFF	TGTGCCAGCAGTTTCCGACAGAACACTGAAGCTTTCTTT
.	TRBD1	TRBV27	TRBJ2-1	CASSSGTGGYNEQFF	TGTGCCAGCAGTTCGGGGACAGGGGGGTACAATGAGCAGTTCTTC
.	.	TRBV11-2	TRBJ1-6	CASTEVSSYNSPLHF	TGTGCCAGCACCGAAGTTAGCTCCTATAATTCACCCCTCCACTTT
few	TRBD2	TRBV9	TRBJ2-1	CASSDTSGGSHNEQFF	TGTGCCAGCAGCGATACTAGCGGGGGGAGTCACAATGAGCAGTTCTTC